The TCR beta chain described here comes from a study of CD8+ T cells in alopecia areata. Study context: Treated patients took oral tofacitinib at 5 to 10 mg twice daily.

V lost 1 base to trimming and J lost 5 bases, with 16 bases between them. Germline V gene sequence: CDR1 SQVTM, CDR2 ANQGSEA. This CDR3 is 15 amino acids long. Study-wide findings and caveats: Scalp data also include sequences from resident alphabeta T cells of normal skin. Clonality exceeded that of normal scalp in lesional scalp, most notably in alopecia totalis/universalis.

The sorting of PBMCs gave CD4+ and CD8+ T cells. RNA extraction and reverse transcription yielded cDNA as sequencing template. Method: immunoSEQ multiplex PCR; TCRdb's copy keeps in-frame clones and lacks some. The sample yields 150,000 or so clones, around 47% seen once. This clone was found a few times. Antigen unknown. The V gene is TRBV29-1, the J gene TRBJ2-3, with D maybe TRBD2 (5 bases). The receptor comes from a human donor with alopecia areata. The specimen sequenced was CD4+ T cells sorted from blood. The chain's CDR3 is CSVEGRLSGEDTQYF. CDR3 sequence (DNA): TGCAGCGTTGAAGGCCGACTAAGCGGAGAAGATACGCAGTATTTT.